A selection of T cell receptor beta chains follows, all from one sample in a study of identical twins. One entry per CDR3 protein, called by TCRdb with MiXCR from the 5' RACE reads. The sample records approximately 680,000 distinct CDR3 sequences, 7.1% being singletons. These same data were also listed under a study on yellow fever vaccine responses in identical twins.

Material: PBMCs. The origin of the receptors is a woman aged 18-29 years in good health. CDR3s include the opening cysteine and the closing phenylalanine or tryptophan. The size entry is marked missing in some rows and otherwise reads once, few, many or a size class.

j_call v_call cdr3_length clone_size cdr3_aa
TRBJ2-7 TRBV10-3 12 many CAISDQRDEQYF
TRBJ1-1 TRBV12-3/TRBV12-4 15 many CASRGPTGLNTEAFF
TRBJ2-7 TRBV5-1 16 many CASSPLAGGPAYEQYF
TRBJ2-7 TRBV19 14 - CASSADRARYEQYF
TRBJ2-2 TRBV12-3/TRBV12-4 16 few CASSPHRVKNTGELFF
TRBJ2-3 TRBV2 15 few CASRPEDTRTDTQYF
TRBJ1-1 TRBV5-1 17 many CASSPTIQGKRNTEAFF
TRBJ2-1 TRBV5-1 15 - CASSSRQGATNEQFF
TRBJ2-3 TRBV5-4 15 many CASRVVGSSTDTQYF
TRBJ2-7 TRBV4-2 13 few CASSQVEGVEQYF
TRBJ1-2 TRBV5-1 16 many CASSLGDHARRYGYTF
TRBJ2-5 TRBV10-3 14 few CAISEMGGSETQYF
TRBJ2-5 TRBV20-1 15 - CSASMVAGERETQYF
TRBJ2-3 TRBV12-3/TRBV12-4 16 many CASSLLAGGHTDTQYF
TRBJ2-1 TRBV7-2 12 few CASSLYPREQFF
TRBJ2-7 TRBV27 15 - CASSFRRGLSYEQYF
TRBJ2-1 TRBV29-1 13 many CSVDPGIYNEQFF
TRBJ2-3 TRBV7-9 14 few CASSPTGPTDTQYF
TRBJ2-1 TRBV7-2 16 few CASSLFWGGGYNEQFF
TRBJ1-5 TRBV2 12 - CASSVGGQPQHF
TRBJ2-3 TRBV10-3 15 - CATRGTQLGTDTQYF
TRBJ1-4 TRBV14 17 many CASSRPGQGLFEEKLFF
TRBJ2-7 TRBV9 15 few CASSPRGVGYYEQYF
TRBJ1-2 TRBV6-5 15 few CASSYSPDLFSGYTF
TRBJ2-1 TRBV5-1 20 - CASSLAGFGSAAGEENEQFF
TRBJ2-1 TRBV9 14 - CASSGGVAGARQFF
TRBJ2-7 TRBV20-1 13 many CSARNTASYEQYF
TRBJ2-1 TRBV6-1 11 - CASLTLGEQFF
TRBJ2-7 TRBV29-1 15 - CSADTLQGGDYEQYF
TRBJ2-3 TRBV27 14 - CASSSGGAADTQYF
TRBJ2-1 TRBV7-9 14 - CASSLVVGDNEQFF
TRBJ1-5 TRBV20-1 13 - CSARAQDPQPQHF
TRBJ2-3 TRBV20-1 12 many CSVGQRTDTQYF
TRBJ1-1 TRBV15 12 few CATSRVLSEAFF
TRBJ1-1 TRBV5-1 16 - CASSLEGQKRTLRAFF
TRBJ1-4 TRBV20-1 13 - CSARGGAGEKLFF
TRBJ2-1 TRBV24-1 14 many CATSDPPGPDSQFF
TRBJ1-3 TRBV7-8 14 many CASSLETGGNTIYF
TRBJ1-5 TRBV20-1 15 few CSASPGTGLNQPQHF
TRBJ2-1 TRBV4-1 16 - CASSLETSVVYNEQFF
TRBJ2-1 TRBV10-3 16 many CAIRGIQGPGGNEQFF
TRBJ1-4 TRBV5-6 14 few CASSSDGEREKLFF
TRBJ2-1 TRBV3-1 11 many CASSQGRGTFF
TRBJ2-1 TRBV15 15 - CATSRGSEAYNEQFF
TRBJ2-1 TRBV10-3 15 many CAMGGGSSSYNEQFF
TRBJ2-5 TRBV7-2 15 - CASSLFRGAQETQYF
TRBJ1-1 TRBV5-1 14 many CASSEGGASTEAFF
TRBJ1-2 TRBV4-1 16 many CASSQNGRTTNYGYTF
TRBJ2-1 TRBV5-1 14 many CASRSSQGFDEQFF
TRBJ2-3 TRBV5-1 17 - CASSLGSSGFSTDTQYF
TRBJ2-3 TRBV20-1 13 many CSARVVSTDTQYF
TRBJ2-6 TRBV2 13 - CASNRVGANVLTF
TRBJ1-2 TRBV29-1 12 few CSSEAGGGGYTF
TRBJ1-5 TRBV20-1 15 many CSARELRDSNQPQHF